A single count supports the clone carrying this TCR beta chain. As yet, its antigen is unknown. The table came from immunoSEQ multiplex PCR; TCRdb's copy has only in-frame clones and leaves some out. The sample has 300,000 to 450,000 clones; just over 85% are singletons. These data belong to a study of cytomegalovirus exposure and HLA in healthy donors. The study, taken as a whole, reports: The dataset shows that most TCR sequences were rare, while some public TCRs occurred in many donors. Among TCR beta chains, those listed as cytomegalovirus-associated numbered roughly 150.

The CDR3 has 16 residues. In germline, CDR1 is KGHSH, CDR2 LQKENI. V lost 3 bases, J lost 1 base, and 7 bases stayed unmatched. The chain couples TRBV18 to TRBJ2-5; 8 nucleotides line up with TRBD2. This clonotype was sampled from a woman between 18 and 29 years old in good health and CMV-seronegative. The sequencing input was PBMCs. CDR3 coding DNA: TGTGCCAGCTCACCGATAAGCGGGGGTCCCCAAGAGACCCAGTACTTC. Its protein is CASSPISGGPQETQYF.